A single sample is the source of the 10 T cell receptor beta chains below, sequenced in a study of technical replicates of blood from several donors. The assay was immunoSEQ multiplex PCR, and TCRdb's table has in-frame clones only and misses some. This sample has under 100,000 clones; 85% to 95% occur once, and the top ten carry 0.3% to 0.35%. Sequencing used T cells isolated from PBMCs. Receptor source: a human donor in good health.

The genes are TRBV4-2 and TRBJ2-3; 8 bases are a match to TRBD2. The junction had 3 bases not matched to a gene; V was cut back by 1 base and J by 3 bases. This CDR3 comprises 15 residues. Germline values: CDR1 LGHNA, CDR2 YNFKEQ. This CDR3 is CASSQAGGMTDTQYF. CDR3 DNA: TGTGCCAGCAGCCAAGCGGGGGGGATGACAGATACGCAGTATTTT.

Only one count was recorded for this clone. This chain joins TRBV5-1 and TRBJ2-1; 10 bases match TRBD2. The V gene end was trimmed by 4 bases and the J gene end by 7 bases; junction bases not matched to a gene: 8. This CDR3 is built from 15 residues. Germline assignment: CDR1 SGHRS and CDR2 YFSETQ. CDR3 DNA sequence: TGCGCCAGCAGCCCGTGGGAGCGGGAGGGGAATGAGCAGTTCTTC. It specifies CASSPWEREGNEQFF.

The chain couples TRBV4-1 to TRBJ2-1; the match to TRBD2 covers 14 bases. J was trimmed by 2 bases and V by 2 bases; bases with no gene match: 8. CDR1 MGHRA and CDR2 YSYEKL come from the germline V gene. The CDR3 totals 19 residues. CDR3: CASSQMGLAGVGTYNEQFF. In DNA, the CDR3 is TGCGCCAGCAGCCAAATGGGACTAGCGGGAGTGGGCACCTACAATGAGCAGTTCTTC.

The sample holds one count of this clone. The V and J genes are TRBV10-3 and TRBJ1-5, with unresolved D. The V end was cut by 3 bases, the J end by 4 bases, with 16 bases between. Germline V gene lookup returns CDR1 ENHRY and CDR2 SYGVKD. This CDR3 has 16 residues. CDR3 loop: CAISDTTIRGNQPQHF. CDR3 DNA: TGTGCCATCAGTGATACGACGATACGAGGGAATCAGCCCCAGCATTTT.

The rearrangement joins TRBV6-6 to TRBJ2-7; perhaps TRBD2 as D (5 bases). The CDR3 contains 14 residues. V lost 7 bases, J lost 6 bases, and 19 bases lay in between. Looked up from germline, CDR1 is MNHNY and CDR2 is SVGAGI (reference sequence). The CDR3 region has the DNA TGTGCCAGCAATGGCAAAGCGGCATGGGGCGAGCAGTACTTC. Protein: CASNGKAAWGEQYF.

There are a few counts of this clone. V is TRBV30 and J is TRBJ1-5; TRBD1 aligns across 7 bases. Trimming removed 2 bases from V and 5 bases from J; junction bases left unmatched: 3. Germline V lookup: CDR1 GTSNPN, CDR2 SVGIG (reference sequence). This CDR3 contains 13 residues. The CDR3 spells CAWSIGGDQPQHF. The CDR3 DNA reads TGTGCCTGGAGTATAGGGGGCGATCAGCCCCAGCATTTT.

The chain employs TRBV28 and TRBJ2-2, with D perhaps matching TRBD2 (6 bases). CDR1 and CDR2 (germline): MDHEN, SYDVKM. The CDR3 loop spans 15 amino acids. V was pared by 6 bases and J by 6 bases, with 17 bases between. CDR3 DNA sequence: TGTGCCAGCAGCCCTACGGAGGGTGCCGCCGGGGAGCTGTTTTTT. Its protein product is CASSPTEGAAGELFF.

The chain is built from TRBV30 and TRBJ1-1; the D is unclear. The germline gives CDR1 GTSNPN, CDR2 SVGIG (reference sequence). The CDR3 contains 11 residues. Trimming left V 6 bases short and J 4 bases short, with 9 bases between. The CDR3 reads CACTVGTEAFF. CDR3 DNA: TGTGCCTGCACAGTAGGCACTGAAGCTTTCTTT.

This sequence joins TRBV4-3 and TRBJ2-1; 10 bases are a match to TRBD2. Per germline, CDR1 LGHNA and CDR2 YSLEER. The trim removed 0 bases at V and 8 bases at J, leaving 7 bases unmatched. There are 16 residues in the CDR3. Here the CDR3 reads CASSQDLKREGYEQFF. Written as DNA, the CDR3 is TGCGCCAGCAGCCAAGATCTAAAGCGGGAGGGCTATGAGCAGTTCTTC.

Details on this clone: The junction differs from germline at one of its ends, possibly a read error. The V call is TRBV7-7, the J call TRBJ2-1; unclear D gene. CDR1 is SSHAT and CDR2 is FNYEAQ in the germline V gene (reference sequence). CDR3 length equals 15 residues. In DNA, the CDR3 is TGTGCTAGCAGCTCCTCTTTGGAGCCCTACAATGAGCAGTTCTTC. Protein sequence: CASSSSLEPYNEQFF.